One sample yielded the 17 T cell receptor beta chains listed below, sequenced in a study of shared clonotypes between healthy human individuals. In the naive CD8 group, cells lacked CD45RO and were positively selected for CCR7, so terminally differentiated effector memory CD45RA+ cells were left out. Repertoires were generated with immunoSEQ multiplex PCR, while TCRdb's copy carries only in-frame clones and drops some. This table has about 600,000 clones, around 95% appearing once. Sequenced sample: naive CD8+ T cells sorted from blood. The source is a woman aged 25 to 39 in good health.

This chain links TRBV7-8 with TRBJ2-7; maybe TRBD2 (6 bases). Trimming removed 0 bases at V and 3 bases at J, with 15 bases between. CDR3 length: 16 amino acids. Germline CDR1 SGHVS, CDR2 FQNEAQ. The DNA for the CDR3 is TGTGCCAGCAGCTTAGCGCGGGGCCGGTGGATCTACGAGCAGTACTTC. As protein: CASSLARGRWIYEQYF.

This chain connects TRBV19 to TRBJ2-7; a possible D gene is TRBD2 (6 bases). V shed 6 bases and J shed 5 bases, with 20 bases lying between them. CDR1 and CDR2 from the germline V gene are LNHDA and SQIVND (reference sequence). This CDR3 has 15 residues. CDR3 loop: CASRSSGAIGDEQYF. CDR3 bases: TGTGCCAGTAGATCGTCGGGAGCTATCGGCGACGAGCAGTACTTC.

CDR3 coding DNA: TGCAGCGTTGACTCACTTTTAGGACTAGCGGAGTACAATGAGCAGTTCTTC. Translation: CSVDSLLGLAEYNEQFF. This sequence joins TRBV29-1 and TRBJ2-1; 10 positions agree with TRBD2. With 3 bases clipped from V and 4 bases from J, the junction kept 12 bases outside the gene matches. CDR3 size: 17 residues. CDR1 and CDR2 (germline): SQVTM, ANQGSEA.

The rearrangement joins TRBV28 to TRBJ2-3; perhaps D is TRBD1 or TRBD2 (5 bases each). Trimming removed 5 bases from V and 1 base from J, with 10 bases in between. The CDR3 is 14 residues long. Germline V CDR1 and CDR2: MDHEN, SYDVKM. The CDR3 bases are TGTGCCAGCAGTGGGGGACCCCGCACAGATACGCAGTATTTT. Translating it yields CASSGGPRTDTQYF.

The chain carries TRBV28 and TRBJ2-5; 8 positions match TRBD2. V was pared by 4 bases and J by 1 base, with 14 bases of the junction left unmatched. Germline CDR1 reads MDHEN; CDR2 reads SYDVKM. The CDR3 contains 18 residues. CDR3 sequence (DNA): TGTGCCAGCAGTTCTCCCTTCTGGAGCCGGGAGGGCCAAGAGACCCAGTACTTC. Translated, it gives CASSSPFWSREGQETQYF.

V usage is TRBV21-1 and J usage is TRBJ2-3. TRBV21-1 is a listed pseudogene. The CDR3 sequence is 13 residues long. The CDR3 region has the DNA TGTGCCAGCAGCCCTGGTAGCACAGATACGCAGTATTTT. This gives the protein CASSPGSTDTQYF.

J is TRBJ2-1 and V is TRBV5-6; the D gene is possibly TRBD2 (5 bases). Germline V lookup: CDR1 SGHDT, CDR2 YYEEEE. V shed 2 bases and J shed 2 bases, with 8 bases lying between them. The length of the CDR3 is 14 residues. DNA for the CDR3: TGTGCCAGCAGCTTAGCGGAGACCTACAATGAGCAGTTCTTC. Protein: CASSLAETYNEQFF.

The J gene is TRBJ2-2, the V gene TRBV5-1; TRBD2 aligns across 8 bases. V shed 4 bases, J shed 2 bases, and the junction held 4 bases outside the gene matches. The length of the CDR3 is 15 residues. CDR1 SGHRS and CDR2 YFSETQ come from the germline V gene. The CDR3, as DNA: TGCGCCAGCAGCGCTGGACTAGCCAACACCGGGGAGCTGTTTTTT. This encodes CASSAGLANTGELFF.

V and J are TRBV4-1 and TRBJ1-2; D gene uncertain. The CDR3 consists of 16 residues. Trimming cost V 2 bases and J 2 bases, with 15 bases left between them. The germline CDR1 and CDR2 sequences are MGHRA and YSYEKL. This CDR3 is CASSQPLERQNYGYTF. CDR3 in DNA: TGCGCCAGCAGCCAACCGTTAGAGAGACAAAACTATGGCTACACCTTC.

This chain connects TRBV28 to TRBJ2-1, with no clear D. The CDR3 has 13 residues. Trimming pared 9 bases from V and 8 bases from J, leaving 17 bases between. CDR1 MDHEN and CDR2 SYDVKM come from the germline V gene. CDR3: CASYEKGLDEQFF. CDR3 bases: TGTGCCAGTTATGAGAAGGGCTTGGATGAGCAGTTCTTC.

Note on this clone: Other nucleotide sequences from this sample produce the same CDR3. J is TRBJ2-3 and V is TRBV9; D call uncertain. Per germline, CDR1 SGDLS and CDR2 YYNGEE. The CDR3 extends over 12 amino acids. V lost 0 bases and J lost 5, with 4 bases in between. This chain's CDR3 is CASSVEGDTQYF. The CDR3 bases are TGTGCCAGCAGCGTAGAGGGAGATACGCAGTATTTT. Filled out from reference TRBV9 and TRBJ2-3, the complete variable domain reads DSGVTQTPKHLITATGQRVTLRCSPRSGDLSVYWYQQSLDQGLQFLIQYYNGEERAKGNILERFSAQQFPDLHSELNLSSLELGDSALYFCASSVEGDTQYFGPGTRLTVL.

This CDR3 reads CATSKVRGTGYEQYF. DNA for the CDR3: TGTGCCACCAGCAAAGTGCGGGGGACGGGCTACGAGCAGTACTTC. This chain uses TRBV21-1 with TRBJ2-7; the D segment call TRBD2 is taken from the table without a DNA check. TRBV21-1 is labeled a pseudogene. This CDR3 region has 15 residues.

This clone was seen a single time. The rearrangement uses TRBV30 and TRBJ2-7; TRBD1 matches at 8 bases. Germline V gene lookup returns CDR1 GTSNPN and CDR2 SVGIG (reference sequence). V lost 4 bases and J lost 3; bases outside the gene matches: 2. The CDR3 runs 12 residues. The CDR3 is CAWTDRDYEQYF. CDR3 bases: TGTGCCTGGACGGACAGGGACTACGAGCAGTACTTC. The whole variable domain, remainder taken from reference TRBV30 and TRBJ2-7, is SQTIHQWPATLVQPVGSPLSLECTVEGTSNPNLYWYRQAAGRGLQLLFYSVGIGQISSEVPQNLSASRPQDRQFILSSKKLLLSDSGFYLCAWTDRDYEQYFGPGTRLTVT.

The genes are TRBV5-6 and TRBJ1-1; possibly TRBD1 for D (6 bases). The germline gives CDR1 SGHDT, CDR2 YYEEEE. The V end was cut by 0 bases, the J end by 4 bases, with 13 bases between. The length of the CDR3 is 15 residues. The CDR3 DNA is TGTGCCAGCAGCTTGGGGCCGGGGGCACGCACTGAAGCTTTCTTT. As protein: CASSLGPGARTEAFF. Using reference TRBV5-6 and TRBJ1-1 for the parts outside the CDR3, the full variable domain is DAGVTQSPTHLIKTRGQQVTLRCSPKSGHDTVSWYQQALGQGPQFIFQYYEEEERQRGNFPDRFSGHQFPNYSSELNVNALLLGDSALYLCASSLGPGARTEAFFGQGTRLTVV.

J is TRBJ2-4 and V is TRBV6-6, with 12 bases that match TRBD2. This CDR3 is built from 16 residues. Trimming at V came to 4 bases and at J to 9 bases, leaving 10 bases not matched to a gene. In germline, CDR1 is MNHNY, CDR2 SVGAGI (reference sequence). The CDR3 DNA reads TGTGCCAGCAGTTTCCTAGCGGGAGGGCTTCAGGCCATTCAGTACTTC. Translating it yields CASSFLAGGLQAIQYF.

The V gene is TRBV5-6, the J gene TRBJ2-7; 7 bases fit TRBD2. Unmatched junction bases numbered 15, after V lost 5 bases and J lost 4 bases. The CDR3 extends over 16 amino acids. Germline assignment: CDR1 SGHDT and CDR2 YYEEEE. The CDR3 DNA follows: TGTGCCAGCAGTAGCTCGTGGACTAGTGGTTTTTACGAGCAGTACTTC. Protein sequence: CASSSSWTSGFYEQYF. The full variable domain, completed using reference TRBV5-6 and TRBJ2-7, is DAGVTQSPTHLIKTRGQQVTLRCSPKSGHDTVSWYQQALGQGPQFIFQYYEEEERQRGNFPDRFSGHQFPNYSSELNVNALLLGDSALYLCASSSSWTSGFYEQYFGPGTRLTVT.

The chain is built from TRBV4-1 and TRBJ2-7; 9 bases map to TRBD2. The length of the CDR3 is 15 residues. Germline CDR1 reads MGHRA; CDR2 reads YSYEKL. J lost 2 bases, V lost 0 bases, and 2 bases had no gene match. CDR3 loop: CASSQELAGAYEQYF. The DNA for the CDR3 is TGCGCCAGCAGCCAAGAATTAGCGGGAGCCTACGAGCAGTACTTC.